These 10 T cell receptor beta chains share one sample of origin, sequenced in a study of blood T cell repertoires in COVID-19. The protocol was immunoSEQ multiplex PCR, while the TCRdb copy is restricted to in-frame clones and leaves out a portion. The table includes some 100,000 clones, more than 70% detected once. The sequencing sample was made of peripheral blood. Receptors originate from a human donor in a cohort sampled during active COVID-19.

The chain combines TRBV30 with TRBJ1-4, with 8 bases matching TRBD1. Germline V gives CDR1 GTSNPN, CDR2 SVGIG (reference sequence). This CDR3 spans 13 amino acids. Trimming cost V 8 bases and J 4 bases; bases outside gene matches: 6. CDR3 in amino acids: CAAGGAYNEKLFF. As DNA, the CDR3 is TGTGCCGCAGGGGGCGCGTATAATGAAAAACTGTTTTTT.

The V gene is TRBV3-1 (or the pseudogene TRBV3-2), the J gene TRBJ2-4; 8 bases map to TRBD1. This CDR3 spans 15 amino acids. The ends lost 3 bases at V and 8 bases at J; junction bases unmatched: 9. Germline V CDR1 and CDR2: LGHDT, YNNKEL (reference sequence). In DNA form, the CDR3 reads TGTGCCAGCAGCCATGGACAGGGCGGTTGGGACATTCAGTACTTC. It is translated as CASSHGQGGWDIQYF.

The chain combines TRBV5-1 with TRBJ2-7, with D perhaps matching TRBD1 (6 bases). V was cut by 0 bases and J by 5 bases, with 12 bases left in between. CDR1 and CDR2 (germline): SGHRS, YFSETQ. The CDR3 spans 14 residues. The CDR3 region has the DNA TGCGCCAGCAGCTTGGCACAGGGTATCGACGAGCAGTACTTC. It is translated as CASSLAQGIDEQYF.

The V call is TRBV5-4, the J call TRBJ2-1; tentative D call: TRBD2 (5 bases). Germline lookup yields CDR1 SGHNT and CDR2 YYREEE (reference sequence). Trimming cost V 3 bases and J 4 bases, with 8 bases left between them. This CDR3 spans 13 amino acids. This CDR3 is CASSSGLYNEQFF. The CDR3 coding sequence is TGTGCCAGCAGCTCCGGACTGTACAATGAGCAGTTCTTC.

V usage is TRBV2 and J usage is TRBJ1-3, with no clear D. Deletions cut 1 base from V and 4 bases from J, with 14 bases between. In germline, CDR1 is SNHLY, CDR2 FYNNEI. This CDR3 is 16 amino acids long. CDR3 nucleotides: TGTGCCAGCAGTGAAGGGTTGATCTACTCCGGAAACACCATATATTTT. Residues: CASSEGLIYSGNTIYF.

The chain combines TRBV7-9 with TRBJ1-4; D is perhaps TRBD1 (6 bases). The CDR3 totals 14 residues. CDR1 and CDR2 from the germline V gene are SEHNR and FQNEAQ (reference sequence). The V gene lost 5 bases and the J gene lost 4 bases, with 11 bases spanning the gap. Here the CDR3 reads CASSLLGGNEKLFF. CDR3 nucleotide sequence: TGTGCCAGCAGCCTGCTAGGGGGTAATGAAAAACTGTTTTTT.

The chain couples TRBV19 to TRBJ2-5; 9 bases line up with TRBD1. Trimming took 2 bases from V and 4 from J; bases not matched to a gene: 5. CDR1 is LNHDA and CDR2 is SQIVND in the germline V gene (reference sequence). The CDR3 is 15 amino acids. The CDR3 sequence: CASSISQGALETQYF. In DNA form, the CDR3 reads TGTGCCAGTAGTATATCACAGGGGGCTTTAGAGACCCAGTACTTC. Drawing the rest from reference TRBV19 and TRBJ2-5, the complete variable domain is DGGITQSPKYLFRKEGQNVTLSCEQNLNHDAMYWYRQDPGQGLRLIYYSQIVNDFQKGDIAEGYSVSREKKESFPLTVTSAQKNPTAFYLCASSISQGALETQYFGPGTRLLVL.

The CDR3 here is CASSLEGASGDEYF. The CDR3 DNA reads as TGTGCCAGCAGCTTAGAAGGGGCTAGCGGGGACGAGTACTTC. V is TRBV7-2 and J is TRBJ2-7; the match to TRBD2 covers 9 bases. The junction had 9 bases not matched to a gene; V was cut back by 1 base and J by 11 bases. The CDR3 sequence is 14 residues long. Germline CDR1 is SGHTA and CDR2 is FQGNSA.

This chain joins TRBV6-2 or TRBV6-3 and TRBJ2-3; the D gene is possibly TRBD2 (5 bases). Germline CDR1 MNHEY, CDR2 SVGEGT. There are 15 residues in the CDR3. Trimming shortened V by 2 bases and J by 1 base, and 10 bases separated the two germline ends. The CDR3 DNA sequence: TGTGCCAGCAGTTACGGGAGCGTACGCACAGATACGCAGTATTTT. Amino acid sequence: CASSYGSVRTDTQYF.

The rearrangement uses TRBV2 and TRBJ2-1, with a possible D match to TRBD2 (5 bases). Germline loops: CDR1 SNHLY, CDR2 FYNNEI. The CDR3 consists of 12 residues. V was shortened by 5 bases and J by 10 bases, with 12 bases between the two germline ends. The CDR3 coding sequence is TGTGCCAGCAGTCGCCAGCGGCAAGAGCAGTTCTTC. Translated: CASSRQRQEQFF.